This T cell receptor (beta chain) was observed in a study of graft-versus-host responses after intestinal transplantation (dated by TCRdb to about 2021). About the investigation overall: Multivisceral, liver-intestinal, or isolated intestinal transplants were received by the recipients. Every recipient was given anti-thymocyte globulin induction, followed by around three years of maintenance tacrolimus and steroids. To identify alloreactive clones, pre-transplant mixed lymphocyte reaction products were sequenced and then compared with unstimulated pre-transplant donor and recipient T cells. Donor T cell macrochimerism was defined as a peak of at least 4% donor T cells among recipient peripheral blood mononuclear cells. The cohort enrolled 24 intestinal transplant recipients, one of whom was a retransplant, and a few patients without pretransplant specimens were excluded. Samples from three later patients were sequenced in-house on an Illumina MiSeq with MiXCR processing rather than by the commercial service. After intestinal transplantation, graft-versus-host and host-versus-graft alloreactive T cell clones in the graft, circulation and bone marrow were tracked using bulk TCR-beta CDR3 sequencing. General findings and caveats noted by the study authors: GvH clones turned up in recipient bone marrow, with some appearing earlier in ileal mucosa or blood, a pattern consistent with an intestinal mucosal origin. In patients with donor T cell macrochimerism, the allografts had high GvH to HvG T cell clonal ratios. Early after transplant, declines in HvG clones were associated with peak levels of circulating GvH clones. The conclusions were limited by the relatively low number and heterogeneity of the intestinal transplant patients.

V loses 6 bases, J loses 2 bases, and the germline ends lie 15 bases apart. The CDR3 measures 14 amino acids from cysteine to phenylalanine. The DNA shown is the 42-base CDR3, in frame from base 1. As encoded in the germline V gene, CDR1 is SGHRS while CDR2 is YFSETQ. The library was produced with the immunoSEQ multiplex PCR assay. For most patients, genomic DNA was subjected to high-throughput TCR-beta CDR3 sequencing by Adaptive Biotechnologies. The authors' analysis ran thus. Adaptive's ImmunoSEQ software was the source of the TCR sequencing data for about 20 patients, while a few other patients were processed with MiXCR and VDJtools. CDR3 nucleotide sequences shared by donor and recipient were removed because the origin of these sequences could not be assigned. Alloreactive clones required at least 2-fold expansion over unstimulated cells and minimum CFSE-low frequency of 0.002% (template counts) or 0.001% (read counts). Clones detected in sequenced pre-transplant spleen, lymph node, or MLR CFSE-low populations of the donor or recipient were defined as mappable. The cumulative frequency of alloreactive clones was calculated as a percentage of all sequences, weighted by copy number. In TCRdb, the immuneACCESS table is reduced to in-frame sequences with V and J assigned. These tables do not hold every clone; where another copy was compared, an unresolved V gene accounts for under half, and the others remain unexplained. V and J calls and clone size are given by that table; D and trimming were obtained from the DNA. The sample contains some 96,000 clones, about nine tenths of them found a single time. 16% of the sample is in the top ten clones.

Comment on this clone: What antigen it recognizes has not been identified. Base quality data are lacking; no much larger clone is found one base away.

Blood samples were collected up to 4 times in the first month after transplant and then at least monthly when available. Recombination connected TRBV5-1 to TRBJ2-7; the D call could be TRBD1 or TRBD2, with each sharing 5 bases. The source was PBMCs, collected around 450 days after intestinal transplant. This sequence originates from a human patient who received an intestinal transplant, so some T cells may come from the graft donor. The sequenced DNA is TGCGCCAGCAAGCCAGGGACGCTGACCTACGAGCAGTACTTC. It is translated as CASKPGTLTYEQYF.